The 27 T cell receptor beta chains listed next were all sequenced from one sample in a study of T-cell reconstitution after alpha-beta-depleted transplantation in children (dated by TCRdb to about 2016). The sample's treatment or condition label, decoded: allogeneic hematopoietic cell transplantation with graft depleted of TCRalphabeta T cells and CD19 B cells. Library preparation employed PCR. The sequencing machine was an Illumina HiSeq 2500. To normalize quantification of the TCRbeta repertoire, the TCR libraries were built with molecular barcoding that relied on unique molecular identifiers. Clones were called with MiXCR by TCRdb after fastp trimmed the public reads at Q25, and only in-frame beta chains were retained. Every distinct CDR3 protein forms one entry, paired with its most common genes and DNA. This sample has a few hundred thousand distinct CDR3 sequences in its table, and approximately 12% of those were observed once. The top ten clonotypes cover 2% to 2.5% of the sample.

This specimen consisted of PBMCs, mostly from graft donor cells, obtained 360 days after TCRalphabeta/CD19-depleted stem cell transplant. These receptors came from a male patient younger than 18 who had a stem cell transplant for acute myeloid leukemia, so the T cells may come from the graft donor.

This clonotype came up many times. The J gene is TRBJ2-5, the V gene TRBV12-3 or TRBV12-4; tentative D call: TRBD1 (6 bases). The CDR3 spans 16 residues. Trimming stripped 0 bases from V and 1 base from J, with 12 bases between. The CDR3 sequence: CASSLALLDSQETQYF. Here the CDR3 DNA reads TGTGCCAGCAGTTTAGCGCTCTTGGACAGCCAAGAGACCCAGTACTTC.

This clonotype was seen many times. The chain uses TRBV3-1 and TRBJ2-7, with D perhaps matching TRBD2 (6 bases). From germline, CDR1 is LGHDT and CDR2 YNNKEL (reference sequence). This CDR3 spans 16 amino acids. Trimming pared 1 base from V and 2 bases from J, leaving 15 bases between. CDR3 coding DNA: TGTGCCAGCAGCCAAGGGATAGCGGAAGCAACCTACGAGCAGTACTTC. Residues: CASSQGIAEATYEQYF.

This chain uses TRBV28 with TRBJ2-5; weak D call: TRBD1 (6 bases). Trimming pared 2 bases from V and 5 bases from J, leaving 21 bases between. This CDR3 is 17 amino acids long. Germline CDR1 reads MDHEN; CDR2 reads SYDVKM. CDR3 in amino acids: CASSLPTRDILAETQYF. CDR3 sequence (DNA): TGTGCCAGCAGTTTACCAACAAGGGACATCCTCGCGGAGACCCAGTACTTC.

The chain joins TRBV27 to TRBJ1-2; TRBD1 aligns across 8 bases. CDR1 is MNHEY and CDR2 is SMNVEV in the germline V gene (reference sequence). Losses at the gene ends were 2 bases for V and 8 bases for J; bases not matched to a gene: 4. CDR3 size: 13 residues. CDR3 sequence (DNA): TGTGCCAGCAGTTTACAGGGGGCCAGGGGCTACACCTTC. Translation: CASSLQGARGYTF.

DNA of the CDR3: TGTGCCAGTAGCCCGTCGGGGAAGAGCTCCTACAATGAGCAGTTCTTC. Its protein product is CASSPSGKSSYNEQFF. The chain uses TRBV19 and TRBJ2-1; weak D call: TRBD2 (5 bases). V dropped 6 bases and J dropped 0 bases, with 15 bases sitting between them. The CDR3 is 16 residues long. Looked up from germline, CDR1 is LNHDA and CDR2 is SQIVND (reference sequence).

The gene calls are TRBV5-1 and TRBJ2-3; perhaps TRBD2 as D (5 bases). From germline, CDR1 is SGHRS and CDR2 YFSETQ. With 1 base removed from V and 0 bases from J, the gap between germline ends came to 15 bases. There are 17 residues in the CDR3. The CDR3 DNA reads TGCGCCAGCAGCTTGAGTCTTGGACTTTATAGCACAGATACGCAGTATTTT. It is translated as CASSLSLGLYSTDTQYF. Together with reference TRBV5-1 and TRBJ2-3, the CDR3 gives the full variable domain: KAGVTQTPRYLIKTRGQQVTLSCSPISGHRSVSWYQQTPGQGLQFLFEYFSETQRNKGNFPGRFSGRQFSNSRSEMNVSTLELGDSALYLCASSLSLGLYSTDTQYFGPGTRLTVL.

This clonotype has more than one count but fewer than ten. The chain combines TRBV20-1 with TRBJ2-2; 11 bases fit TRBD2. Germline-derived CDR1 and CDR2 are DFQATT and SNEGSKA (reference sequence). V gave up 5 bases and J gave up 4 bases; unmatched junction bases: 6. The CDR3 extends over 15 amino acids. CDR3 in DNA: TGCAGTGCTGTGGCCGGGACTAGCGGCACCGGGGAGCTGTTTTTT. This encodes CSAVAGTSGTGELFF.

This clonotype showed up many times. The V gene is TRBV7-6, the J gene TRBJ2-1, with TRBD2 matching 9 bases. This CDR3 has 18 residues. From germline, CDR1 is SGHVS and CDR2 FNYEAQ. J lost 1 base, V lost 2 bases, and 9 bases had no gene match. The CDR3 loop reads CASSLIGSGSLSYNEQFF. CDR3 bases: TGTGCCAGCAGCTTAATAGGTAGCGGGAGCCTATCCTACAATGAGCAGTTCTTC.

In DNA, the CDR3 is TGTGCCAGCAGCACTCGATTCAACCGGGACTACCGATCTAGCACAGATACGCAGTATTTT. Translation gives CASSTRFNRDYRSSTDTQYF. The chain recombines TRBV12-3 or TRBV12-4 with TRBJ2-3; 7 nucleotides agree with TRBD2. Unmatched junction bases numbered 21, after V lost 6 bases and J lost 0 bases. This CDR3 region has 20 residues.

J is TRBJ1-6 and V is TRBV12-3 or TRBV12-4, with D possibly TRBD1 on 6 matching bases. The CDR3 length is 15 residues. The V end was cut by 7 bases, the J end by 9 bases, with 19 bases between. In DNA form, the CDR3 reads TGTGCCAGCAAATATACAGGGCAAGGGGGTTCACCCCTCCACTTT. This sequence encodes CASKYTGQGGSPLHF.

At least ten counts were recorded for this clonotype. The chain joins TRBV5-1 to TRBJ2-7; tentatively, D is TRBD1 or TRBD2 (5 bases each). The CDR3 is made up of 13 amino acids. Trimming removed 7 bases from V and 7 bases from J, with 18 bases in between. The germline gives CDR1 SGHRS, CDR2 YFSETQ. The CDR3 DNA reads TGCGCCAGCCATATTGGAGCAGAGGGGGAGCAGTACTTC. Residues: CASHIGAEGEQYF.

Remarks on this clonotype: The limits of the CDR3 on the DNA are not certain, so only TCRdb's listed CDR3 is given. This rearrangement joins TRBV7-5 to TRBJ2-3; the listed D gene, TRBD2, was not tested against the DNA. TRBV7-5 is noted as a pseudogene. A total of 20 residues make up the CDR3, ends included. CDR3 protein: CISVPEAPTRTSGLVDTQYF.

This clonotype has at least ten counts. The rearrangement uses TRBV20-1 and TRBJ1-1; 7 bases agree with TRBD1. The CDR3 is made up of 15 amino acids. Germline loops: CDR1 DFQATT, CDR2 SNEGSKA (reference sequence). V lost 3 bases to trimming and J lost 1 base; unmatched junction nucleotides: 8. CDR3 in amino acids: CSASRQGVGNTEAFF. The CDR3, as DNA: TGCAGTGCTAGTCGCCAGGGGGTAGGGAACACTGAAGCTTTCTTT.

This chain joins TRBV6-2 or TRBV6-3 and TRBJ2-5; no definite D call. The CDR3 is 14 residues long. Trimming took 0 bases from V and 5 from J, leaving 10 bases between them. CDR1 and CDR2 from the germline V gene are MNHEY and SVGEGT. CDR3 sequence (DNA): TGTGCCAGCAGTTACTCGAACCTCCTGGAGACCCAGTACTTC. This translates into CASSYSNLLETQYF.

The chain has TRBV28 and TRBJ2-5, with D perhaps TRBD2 (6 bases). The CDR3 consists of 12 residues. Germline assignment: CDR1 MDHEN and CDR2 SYDVKM. The V gene lost 4 bases and the J gene lost 13 bases, with 16 bases spanning the gap. The CDR3 loop is CASSSLLAPRYF. In DNA, the CDR3 is TGTGCCAGCAGTTCCCTGCTAGCGCCCCGGTACTTC.

In its sample, this clonotype was seen a few times. This rearrangement joins TRBV20-1 to TRBJ1-5; 7 positions match TRBD1. CDR3 length: 15 amino acids. The V gene end was trimmed by 6 bases and the J gene end by 2 bases; junction bases not matched to a gene: 10. Per the germline V gene, CDR1 is DFQATT and CDR2 is SNEGSKA (reference sequence). The CDR3 bases are TGCAGTGCCCCACATGGGACAGTGGGCAATCAGCCCCAGCATTTT. This encodes CSAPHGTVGNQPQHF.

This clonotype was detected a few times. The chain joins TRBV28 to TRBJ2-2, with a tentative D call TRBD2 (5 bases). CDR3 length equals 14 residues. V lost 6 bases and J 6 bases, leaving 14 bases between the germline ends. CDR1 is MDHEN and CDR2 is SYDVKM in the germline V gene. CDR3 DNA sequence: TGTGCCAGCAGACCAACTAGGGTCCCCGGGGAGCTGTTTTTT. This encodes CASRPTRVPGELFF. The complete variable domain, with remaining parts taken from reference TRBV28 and TRBJ2-2, reads DVKVTQSSRYLVKRTGEKVFLECVQDMDHENMFWYRQDPGLGLRLIYFSYDVKMKEKGDIPEGYSVSREKKERFSLILESASTNQTSMYLCASRPTRVPGELFFGEGSRLTVL.

The chain couples TRBV19 to TRBJ2-7; perhaps TRBD1 as D (5 bases). The CDR3 length is 13 residues. Trimming took off 7 bases at V and 5 bases at J, with 15 bases between the two ends. Germline V gene lookup returns CDR1 LNHDA and CDR2 SQIVND (reference sequence). CDR3 loop: CASKGSVGHEQYF. CDR3 coding DNA: TGTGCCAGTAAGGGGTCAGTCGGCCACGAGCAGTACTTC.

With respect to this clonotype: A single base separates this from a much larger clone, so it may be a read error. The V gene is TRBV11-2, the J gene TRBJ2-2; 14 nucleotides align to TRBD2. This CDR3 is built from 17 residues. Germline V gene sequence: CDR1 SGHAT, CDR2 FQNNGV. This CDR3 is CAISPLPGLAGVGELFF. The CDR3 DNA reads as TGTGCCATCAGCCCATTACCGGGACTAGCGGGAGTCGGGGAGCTGTTTTTT.

This clonotype showed up many times. CDR3: CASRLAGAPNYNSPLHF. In DNA form, the CDR3 reads TGTGCCAGCAGGCTGGCGGGAGCCCCCAATTATAATTCACCCCTCCACTTT. The chain carries TRBV28 and TRBJ1-6; no definite D call. Trimming pared 6 bases from V and 4 bases from J, leaving 19 bases between. Germline CDR1 reads MDHEN; CDR2 reads SYDVKM. This CDR3 spans 17 amino acids.

The DNA for the CDR3 is TGTGCCAGCAGTCGCTCCTACAGGGGCATGAACACTGAAGCTTTCTTT. As protein: CASSRSYRGMNTEAFF. The chain employs TRBV6-1 and TRBJ1-1; 7 positions agree with TRBD1. Per germline, CDR1 MNHNS and CDR2 SASEGT. V shed 5 bases and J 0 bases; nucleotides not matched to a gene: 9. The CDR3 consists of 16 residues.

The chain links TRBV30 to TRBJ2-2; tentative D call: TRBD2 (5 bases). The CDR3 is 12 residues long. Germline CDR1 is GTSNPN and CDR2 is SVGIG (reference sequence). V lost 8 bases, J lost 6 bases, and 13 bases lay in between. The CDR3 bases are TGTGCCCTGGTAGAGGGATCCGGGGAGCTGTTTTTT. Its protein is CALVEGSGELFF. Full variable domain (remainder filled in from reference TRBV30 and TRBJ2-2): SQTIHQWPATLVQPVGSPLSLECTVEGTSNPNLYWYRQAAGRGLQLLFYSVGIGQISSEVPQNLSASRPQDRQFILSSKKLLLSDSGFYLCALVEGSGELFFGEGSRLTVL.

About this clonotype itself: One base away lies a much larger clone, so this may be a sequencing read error. V gene TRBV10-3 combines with J gene TRBJ2-7; D gene uncertain. The CDR3 sequence is 10 residues long. Germline-derived CDR1 and CDR2 are ENHRY and SYGVKD. Trimming pared 10 bases from V and 0 bases from J, leaving 4 bases between. In DNA, the CDR3 is TGTGCCACCGGCTCCTACGAGCAGTACTTC. Protein sequence: CATGSYEQYF.

A few counts support this clonotype. The gene calls are TRBV21-1 and TRBJ2-5; whether TRBD1, the table's D call, matches the DNA was not checked. TRBV21-1 is a pseudogene. The CDR3 is made up of 14 amino acids. CDR3 sequence reads: CARRPRTGEETQYF. The CDR3 region has the DNA TGTGCCAGGCGCCCTAGGACAGGGGAAGAGACCCAGTACTTC.

The rearrangement joins TRBV15 to TRBJ2-5, with TRBD2 as a possible D gene (5 bases). This CDR3 comprises 13 residues. The ends were cut back, 5 bases at V and 5 bases at J, with 12 bases in the middle. Germline CDR1 and CDR2: LNHNV and YYDKDF (reference sequence). The CDR3 loop reads CATSSTSRETQYF. CDR3 bases: TGTGCCACCAGCTCTACTAGTCGGGAGACCCAGTACTTC.

There are many counts of this clonotype. The chain has TRBV11-2 and TRBJ2-7; 14 nucleotides match TRBD2. V shed 6 bases, J shed 2 bases, and the junction held 12 bases outside the gene matches. Germline CDR1 and CDR2: SGHAT and FQNNGV. CDR3 size: 18 residues. DNA for the CDR3: TGTGCCAGCAGGCCCCCTCTTAAGACTAGCGGGAGGGCCTACGAGCAGTACTTC. Its translation: CASRPPLKTSGRAYEQYF. The full variable domain, in which reference TRBV11-2 and TRBJ2-7 provide the parts outside the CDR3, is EAGVAQSPRYKIIEKRQSVAFWCNPISGHATLYWYQQILGQGPKLLIQFQNNGVVDDSQLPKDRFSAERLKGVDSTLKIQPAKLEDSAVYLCASRPPLKTSGRAYEQYFGPGTRLTVT.

Many counts were recorded for this clonotype. This chain connects TRBV29-1 to TRBJ1-1; D call uncertain. CDR1 is SQVTM and CDR2 is ANQGSEA in the germline V gene. This CDR3 contains 13 residues. The germline V and J ends were trimmed by 5 bases and 1 base, with 11 bases remaining between them. The CDR3 DNA is TGCAGCGTTATTCGGCCCCCGAACACTGAAGCTTTCTTT. It yields the protein CSVIRPPNTEAFF.